The T cell receptor beta chain described here comes from a study of T cell changes during pregnancy in multiple sclerosis. Assay used: immunoSEQ multiplex PCR; TCRdb lists only in-frame clones, some missing. The table has roughly 72,000 clones, around 89% seen once; the top ten hold around 0.9%. Trimming took off 2 bases at V and 6 bases at J, with 6 bases between the two ends. Germline V gene sequence: CDR1 SGHAT, CDR2 FQNNGV. CDR3 length: 12 residues. The specimen comprised peripheral blood, sampled in the first trimester of pregnancy. The TCR comes from a female donor in good health, enrolled as a control in a pregnancy study. This sequence joins TRBV11-2 and TRBJ2-3; D call uncertain. The CDR3 DNA sequence: TGTGCCAGCAGCTTAACTTCGGATACGCAGTATTTT. As protein: CASSLTSDTQYF. Combining the CDR3 with reference TRBV11-2 and TRBJ2-3 gives the whole variable domain EAGVAQSPRYKIIEKRQSVAFWCNPISGHATLYWYQQILGQGPKLLIQFQNNGVVDDSQLPKDRFSAERLKGVDSTLKIQPAKLEDSAVYLCASSLTSDTQYFGPGTRLTVL.